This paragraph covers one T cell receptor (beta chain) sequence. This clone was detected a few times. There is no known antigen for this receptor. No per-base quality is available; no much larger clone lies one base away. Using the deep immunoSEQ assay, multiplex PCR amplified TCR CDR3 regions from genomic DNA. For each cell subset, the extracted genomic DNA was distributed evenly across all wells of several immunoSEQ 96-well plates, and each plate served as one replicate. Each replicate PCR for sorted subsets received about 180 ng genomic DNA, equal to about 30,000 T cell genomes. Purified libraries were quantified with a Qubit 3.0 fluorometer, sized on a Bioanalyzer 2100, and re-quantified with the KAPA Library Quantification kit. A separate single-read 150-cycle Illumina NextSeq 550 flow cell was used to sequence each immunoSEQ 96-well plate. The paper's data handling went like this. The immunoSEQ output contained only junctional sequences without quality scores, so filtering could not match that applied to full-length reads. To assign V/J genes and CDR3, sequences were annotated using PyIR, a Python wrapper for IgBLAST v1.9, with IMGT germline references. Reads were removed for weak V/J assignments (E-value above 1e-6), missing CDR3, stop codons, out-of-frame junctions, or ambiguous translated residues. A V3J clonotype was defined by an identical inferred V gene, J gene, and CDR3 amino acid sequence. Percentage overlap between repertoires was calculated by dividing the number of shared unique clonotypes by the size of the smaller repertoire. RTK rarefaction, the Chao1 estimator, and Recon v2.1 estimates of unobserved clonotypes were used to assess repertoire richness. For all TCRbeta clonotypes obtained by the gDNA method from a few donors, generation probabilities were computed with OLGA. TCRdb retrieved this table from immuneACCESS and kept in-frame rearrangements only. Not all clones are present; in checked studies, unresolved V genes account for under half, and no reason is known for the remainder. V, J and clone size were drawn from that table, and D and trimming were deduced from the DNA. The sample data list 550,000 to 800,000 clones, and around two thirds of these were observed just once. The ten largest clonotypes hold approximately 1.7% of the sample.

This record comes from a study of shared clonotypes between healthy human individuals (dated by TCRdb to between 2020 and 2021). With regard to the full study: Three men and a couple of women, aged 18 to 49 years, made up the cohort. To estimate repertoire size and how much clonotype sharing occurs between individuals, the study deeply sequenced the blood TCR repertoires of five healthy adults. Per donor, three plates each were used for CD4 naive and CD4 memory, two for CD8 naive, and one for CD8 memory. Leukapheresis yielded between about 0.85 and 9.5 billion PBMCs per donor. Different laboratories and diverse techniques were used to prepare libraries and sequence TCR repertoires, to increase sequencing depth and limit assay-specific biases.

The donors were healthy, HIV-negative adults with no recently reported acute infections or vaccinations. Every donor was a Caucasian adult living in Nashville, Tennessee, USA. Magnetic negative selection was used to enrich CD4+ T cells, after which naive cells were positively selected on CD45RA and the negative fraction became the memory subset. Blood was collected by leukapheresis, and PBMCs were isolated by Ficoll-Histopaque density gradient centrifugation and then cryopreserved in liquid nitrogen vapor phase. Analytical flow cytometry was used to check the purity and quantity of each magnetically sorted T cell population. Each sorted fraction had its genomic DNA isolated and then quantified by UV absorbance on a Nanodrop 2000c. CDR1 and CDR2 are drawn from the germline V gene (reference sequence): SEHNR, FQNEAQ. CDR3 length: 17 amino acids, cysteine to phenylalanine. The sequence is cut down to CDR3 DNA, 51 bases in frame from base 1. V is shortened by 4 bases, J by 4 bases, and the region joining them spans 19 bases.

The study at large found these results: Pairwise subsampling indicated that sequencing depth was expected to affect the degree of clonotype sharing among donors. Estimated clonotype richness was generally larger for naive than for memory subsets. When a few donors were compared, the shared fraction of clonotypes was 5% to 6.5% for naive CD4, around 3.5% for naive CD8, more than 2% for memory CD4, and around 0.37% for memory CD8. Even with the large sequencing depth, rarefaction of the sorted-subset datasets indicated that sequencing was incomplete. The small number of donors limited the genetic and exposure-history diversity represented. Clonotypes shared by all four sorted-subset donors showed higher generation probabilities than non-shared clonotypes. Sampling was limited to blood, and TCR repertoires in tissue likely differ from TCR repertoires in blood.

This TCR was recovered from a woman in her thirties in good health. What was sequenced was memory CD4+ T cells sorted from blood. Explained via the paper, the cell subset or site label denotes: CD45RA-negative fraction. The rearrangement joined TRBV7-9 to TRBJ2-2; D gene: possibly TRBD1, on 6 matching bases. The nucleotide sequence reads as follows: TGTGCCAGCAGCTGGTCCGGGACACTCCTCGGCACCGGGGAGCTGTTTTTT. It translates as CASSWSGTLLGTGELFF.